The source of this T cell receptor (beta chain) is a study of blood T cell repertoires in COVID-19. Across the study: Specimens from acute and convalescent COVID-19 originated in the United States, Italy and Spain. In each case, the material was cDNA or gDNA derived from T cells, B-cell-depleted T cells, or PBMCs.

The authors' processing: Scientists estimated how many nucleated cells there were by amplifying reference gene primers. Assay used: immunoSEQ multiplex PCR; TCRdb lists only in-frame clones, some missing. Clone size and the V and J calls come from that table; the DNA yielded D and trimming. The sample comprises over 60,000 clones, around 80% of which are singletons, and about a tenth rests with the top ten. Turning to this clone: The same CDR3 is also encoded by other DNA sequences in this sample.

The specimen sequenced was peripheral blood. This clonotype was sampled from a human donor in a cohort sampled during active COVID-19.

In DNA, the CDR3 is TGTGCCAGCAGTGAAGTAGCGGGTGGTTCCTACGAGCAGTACTTC. Amino acid sequence: CASSEVAGGSYEQYF. This chain joins TRBV2 and TRBJ2-7, with 7 bases aligning to TRBD2. The germline V gene has CDR1 SNHLY and CDR2 FYNNEI. With 1 base clipped from V and 1 base from J, the junction kept 4 bases outside the gene matches. The CDR3 consists of 15 residues.